These T cell receptor beta chains were read from a single sample in a study of blood T cells in healthy people across ages. TCRdb used MiXCR to reprocess the 5' RACE reads, holding one entry per CDR3 protein. The sample carries about 1 million distinct CDR3 sequences, around 45% recorded once. The sample comprised blood. The receptors come from a woman aged 55 to 70 in good health. Both conserved end residues are part of each CDR3. D genes are given only for firm matches. Size values are once, few and many counts, or a class for expanded clones, and some rows have none.

>TRBV12-3/TRBV12-4|NA|TRBD1|TRBJ2-5
TGTGCCAGCAGTTACGGGACAGACACACAAGAGACCCAGTACTTC
CASSYGTDTQETQYF
>TRBV21-1|NA|NA|TRBJ2-7
TGTGCCGGCACACTAGCGGCCTTTTACGAGCAGTACTTC
CAGTLAAFYEQYF
>TRBV11-2|NA|NA|TRBJ1-4
TGTGCCAGCAGCCGAGGACAGACCTCAACTAATGAAAAACTGTTTTTT
CASSRGQTSTNEKLFF
>TRBV2|few|NA|TRBJ1-5
TGTGCCAGCAGTGAGAACACCAATCAGCCCCAGCATTTT
CASSENTNQPQHF
>TRBV14|NA|NA|TRBJ1-6
TGTGCCAGCAGCGCCCTTGCAGGGATAAGTTGGAATTCACCCCTCCACTTT
CASSALAGISWNSPLHF
>TRBV12-3/TRBV12-4|NA|NA|TRBJ2-5
TGTGCCAGCAGTTTTTCGGCTGAACAAGAGACCCAGTACTTC
CASSFSAEQETQYF
>TRBV29-1|few|TRBD2|TRBJ2-7
TGCAGCGTTAGATCGGGGGGAGGCGAGCAGTACTTC
CSVRSGGGEQYF
>TRBV7-8|NA|NA|TRBJ2-7
TGTGCCAGCAGCCCGGTAGCGGAGTCCTACGAGCAGTACTTC
CASSPVAESYEQYF
>TRBV6-5|NA|TRBD1|TRBJ2-1
TGTGCCAGCAGTTACTCGACGGGACAGGGGTACAATGAGCAGTTCTTC
CASSYSTGQGYNEQFF
>TRBV15|few|NA|TRBJ2-5
TGTGCCACCAGCAGAGCCCAAGAGACCCAGTACTTC
CATSRAQETQYF
>TRBV20-1|NA|NA|TRBJ2-5
TGCAGTGCTCCTCGACTGGCTACAAACAATGAGCAGTACTTC
CSAPRLATNNEQYF
>TRBV20-1|NA|NA|TRBJ2-4
TGCAGTGCTCCTCTTGTTGGGGGGGCCAAAAACATTCAGTACTTC
CSAPLVGGAKNIQYF
>TRBV12-3/TRBV12-4|NA|TRBD2|TRBJ2-3
TGTGCCAGCAACCCTCTAGCGGAACTCACAGATACGCAGTATTTT
CASNPLAELTDTQYF
>TRBV9|NA|NA|TRBJ2-1
TGTGCCAGCAGCACGGGGGGCAGATACAATGAGCAGTTCTTC
CASSTGGRYNEQFF
>TRBV9|NA|NA|TRBJ1-1
TGTGCCAGCAGCCCCTCAGGGAGCGATAAAGCTTTCTTT
CASSPSGSDKAFF
>TRBV2|NA|NA|TRBJ2-3
TGTGCCAGCAGTGAATTAGTGAGGGTTACAGCGTTTTCCACAGATACGCAGTATTTT
CASSELVRVTAFSTDTQYF
>TRBV12-3/TRBV12-4|few|TRBD1|TRBJ1-2
TGTGCCAGCACCGTAGACAGGGACGACTATGGCTACACCTTC
CASTVDRDDYGYTF
>TRBV2|NA|NA|TRBJ1-2
TGTGCCAGCAGTGATTTCCAGGGAGTCCGGCTAGGCTATGGCTACACCTTC
CASSDFQGVRLGYGYTF